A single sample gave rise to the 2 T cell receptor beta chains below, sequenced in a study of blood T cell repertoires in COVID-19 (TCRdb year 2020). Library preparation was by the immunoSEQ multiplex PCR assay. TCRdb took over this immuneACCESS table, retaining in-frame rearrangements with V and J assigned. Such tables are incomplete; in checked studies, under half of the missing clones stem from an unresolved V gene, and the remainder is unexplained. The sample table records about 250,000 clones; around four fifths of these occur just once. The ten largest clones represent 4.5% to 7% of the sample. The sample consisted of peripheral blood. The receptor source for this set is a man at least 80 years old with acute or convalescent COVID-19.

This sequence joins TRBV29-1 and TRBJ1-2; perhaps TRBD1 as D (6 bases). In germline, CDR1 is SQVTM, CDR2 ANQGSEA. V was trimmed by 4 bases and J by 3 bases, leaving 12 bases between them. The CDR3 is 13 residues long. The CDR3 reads CSVGGTGYYGYTF. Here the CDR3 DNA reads TGCAGCGTTGGGGGCACAGGGTACTATGGCTACACCTTC.

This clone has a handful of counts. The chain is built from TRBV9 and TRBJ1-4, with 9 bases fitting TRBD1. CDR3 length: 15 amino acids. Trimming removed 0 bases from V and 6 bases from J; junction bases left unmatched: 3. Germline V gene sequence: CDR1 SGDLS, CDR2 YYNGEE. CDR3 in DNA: TGTGCCAGCAGCGTAGAGGGACAGGGCTATGAAAAACTGTTTTTT. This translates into CASSVEGQGYEKLFF.